The 3 T cell receptor beta chains given below trace back to one sample, sequenced in a study of CD8 T cells in Susac syndrome. RNA was extracted with the RNeasy kit, and a quantity of roughly 0.5 to 1 ug was reverse transcribed using random hexamers. MiXCR, run by TCRdb on the immunoSEQ multiplex PCR reads, gives a single entry per CDR3 protein. The data show about 150,000 distinct CDR3 sequences, approximately 94% seen once. Sequenced sample: CD4+ T cells from PBMCs. Receptor source: a human donor with Susac syndrome.

The chain combines TRBV7-2 with TRBJ1-3; 9 positions agree with TRBD1. Per germline, CDR1 SGHTA and CDR2 FQGNSA. The CDR3 extends over 15 amino acids. V trimming: 3 bases; J trimming: 8 bases; junction bases outside the gene matches: 8. The CDR3 loop is CASSFARTGVDTIYF. In DNA form, the CDR3 reads TGTGCCAGCAGCTTTGCGCGGACAGGGGTGGACACCATATATTTT.

The chain carries TRBV28 and TRBJ2-6; no reliable D call. The CDR3 is 14 residues long. Germline CDR1 MDHEN, CDR2 SYDVKM. V was shortened by 6 bases and J by 0 bases, with 6 bases between the two germline ends. CDR3 DNA: TGTGCCAGCAGGCTATACTCTGGGGCCAACGTCCTGACTTTC. Translation gives CASRLYSGANVLTF.

CDR3 nucleotide sequence: TGTGCCAGCAGCTTCGGACGGACCCCCTACGAGCAGTACGTC. This gives the protein CASSFGRTPYEQYV. The chain carries TRBV7-2 and TRBJ2-7; D remains unclear. The germline V gene encodes CDR1 SGHTA and CDR2 FQGNSA. Trimming stripped 3 bases from V and 2 bases from J, with 11 bases between. CDR3 size: 14 residues.